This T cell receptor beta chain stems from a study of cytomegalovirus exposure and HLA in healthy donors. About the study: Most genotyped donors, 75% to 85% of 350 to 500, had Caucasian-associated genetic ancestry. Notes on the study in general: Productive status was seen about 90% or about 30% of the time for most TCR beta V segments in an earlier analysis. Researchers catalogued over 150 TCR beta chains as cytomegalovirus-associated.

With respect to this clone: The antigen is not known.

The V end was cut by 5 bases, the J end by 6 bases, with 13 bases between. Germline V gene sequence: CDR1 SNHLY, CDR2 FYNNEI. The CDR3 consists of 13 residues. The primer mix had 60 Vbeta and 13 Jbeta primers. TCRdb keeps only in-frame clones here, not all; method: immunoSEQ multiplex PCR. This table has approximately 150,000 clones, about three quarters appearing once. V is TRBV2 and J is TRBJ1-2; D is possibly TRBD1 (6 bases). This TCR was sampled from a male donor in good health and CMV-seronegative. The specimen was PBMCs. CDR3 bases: TGTGCCAGCAGTTCGAGACAGGCTAATGGCTACACCTTC. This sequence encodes CASSSRQANGYTF.